What follows describes a single T cell receptor (beta chain). This CDR3 is built from 14 residues. Germline lookup yields CDR1 SGHRS and CDR2 YFSETQ. V trimming: 5 bases; J trimming: 5 bases; junction bases outside the gene matches: 7. The data were taken from a study of blood T cell repertoires in COVID-19. Libraries were prepared by immunoSEQ multiplex PCR; TCRdb keeps only in-frame clonotypes and omits some of them. The data contain fewer than 250,000 clones, 86% of them seen just once; the ten biggest clones take up about 1.6%. The receptor's source is a woman aged 55-69 years who had recovered from COVID-19. Specimen: peripheral blood. This rearrangement joins TRBV5-1 to TRBJ2-5, with TRBD1 matching 9 bases. The chain's CDR3 is CASRAGTGFETQYF. In DNA, the CDR3 is TGCGCCAGCAGGGCCGGGACAGGGTTTGAGACCCAGTACTTC. The complete variable domain, with remaining parts taken from reference TRBV5-1 and TRBJ2-5, reads KAGVTQTPRYLIKTRGQQVTLSCSPISGHRSVSWYQQTPGQGLQFLFEYFSETQRNKGNFPGRFSGRQFSNSRSEMNVSTLELGDSALYLCASRAGTGFETQYFGPGTRLLVL.